Presented here are 15 T cell receptor beta chains from one specimen sequenced in a study of blood T cell repertoires in COVID-19. The assay was immunoSEQ multiplex PCR, and TCRdb's table has in-frame clones only and misses some. The repertoire consists of some 100,000 clones, with about nine tenths occurring once and the leading ten covering about 7.7%. The sample taken for sequencing was peripheral blood. The receptors were gathered from a human donor in a cohort sampled during active COVID-19.

The chain uses TRBV13 and TRBJ2-1, with 12 positions matching TRBD2. The CDR3 is made up of 14 amino acids. The J segment lost 9 bases and the V segment lost 2 bases, leaving 2 bases of the junction unmatched. Germline CDR1 is PRHDT and CDR2 is FYEKMQ (reference sequence). The CDR3, as DNA: TGTGCCAGCAGCTTAAAACTAGCGGGGGGTGAGCAGTTCTTC. The encoded protein is CASSLKLAGGEQFF.

The chain combines TRBV5-1 with TRBJ2-7; TRBD2 agrees at 8 bases. V gave up 0 bases and J gave up 5 bases; unmatched junction bases: 4. This CDR3 has 14 amino acids. CDR1 is SGHRS and CDR2 is YFSETQ in the germline V gene. The CDR3 nucleotides read TGCGCCAGCAGCTTGGTAGCGGGGAAGGACGAGCAGTACTTC. Its translation is CASSLVAGKDEQYF.

This clone turned up a few times. V and J are TRBV6-1 and TRBJ2-2; D unresolved. Per the germline V gene, CDR1 is MNHNS and CDR2 is SASEGT. The length of the CDR3 is 14 residues. The V end lost 2 bases, the J end lost 4 bases, and 8 bases lay between the germline ends. CDR3 sequence: CASSETRSTGELFF. CDR3 DNA sequence: TGTGCCAGCAGTGAAACCCGGTCCACCGGGGAGCTGTTTTTT.

The J gene is TRBJ2-1, the V gene TRBV4-1; 8 nucleotides line up with TRBD2. V trimming: 4 bases; J trimming: 5 bases; junction bases outside the gene matches: 13. This CDR3 region has 17 residues. Germline loops: CDR1 MGHRA, CDR2 YSYEKL. DNA of the CDR3: TGCGCCAGCAGCCTAAGCTTGACAGCGGGGGTCAACAATGAGCAGTTCTTC. Protein sequence: CASSLSLTAGVNNEQFF.

J is TRBJ1-4 and V is TRBV6-5, with D uncertain. V was clipped by 10 bases and J by 7 bases, with 13 bases between them. CDR1 MNHEY and CDR2 SVGAGI come from the germline V gene. The CDR3 covers 12 residues. CDR3 loop: CATMREGEKLFF. Here the CDR3 DNA reads TGTGCCACGATGCGGGAAGGTGAAAAACTGTTTTTT.

This chain joins TRBV14 and TRBJ2-1, with TRBD2 matching 7 bases. The CDR3 length is 16 residues. V was pared by 0 bases and J by 8 bases, with 10 bases of the junction left unmatched. Germline V gives CDR1 SGHDN, CDR2 FVKESK. The DNA for the CDR3 is TGTGCCAGCAGCCAAGAAGCGGGACGAATTTGGGATGAGCAGTTCTTC. Its protein product is CASSQEAGRIWDEQFF.

The genes are TRBV15 and TRBJ1-1, with 9 bases fitting TRBD1. V dropped 3 bases and J dropped 4; count of bases not matched to a gene: 6. This CDR3 spans 15 amino acids. Germline CDR1 reads LNHNV; CDR2 reads YYDKDF (reference sequence). The CDR3 loop reads CATSRGQGGGTEAFF. DNA of the CDR3: TGTGCCACCAGCAGGGGACAGGGAGGTGGCACTGAAGCTTTCTTT.

The CDR3 sequence: CASSLTSGQGLGYTF. In DNA, the CDR3 is TGTGCCAGCAGCTTAACCTCGGGACAGGGATTAGGCTACACCTTC. The V and J genes are TRBV11-3 and TRBJ1-2; 9 bases fit TRBD1. Germline CDR1 reads SGHNT; CDR2 reads YENEEA. V shed 2 bases and J 8 bases; nucleotides not matched to a gene: 9. This CDR3 region has 15 residues. The full variable domain, in which reference TRBV11-3 and TRBJ1-2 provide the parts outside the CDR3, is EAGVVQSPRYKIIEKKQPVAFWCNPISGHNTLYWYLQNLGQGPELLIRYENEEAVDDSQLPKDRFSAERLKGVDSTLKIQPAELGDSAVYLCASSLTSGQGLGYTFGSGTRLTVV.

The V and J genes are TRBV19 and TRBJ2-1; D is perhaps TRBD1 (6 bases). V lost 5 bases and J 15 bases, leaving 20 bases between the germline ends. Looked up from germline, CDR1 is LNHDA and CDR2 is SQIVND (reference sequence). The CDR3 runs 13 residues. In nucleotides, the CDR3 is TGTGCCAGTAGTTCCCCTGGACAGACGATTTGGTTCTTC. It yields the protein CASSSPGQTIWFF.

The rearrangement joins TRBV2 to TRBJ2-7, with 7 bases aligning to TRBD1. Germline V gene data show CDR1 as SNHLY and CDR2 as FYNNEI. This CDR3 has 17 residues. The trim removed 7 bases at V and 0 bases at J, leaving 15 bases unmatched. The DNA of the CDR3 is TGTGCCAGCACCTTACTTAGGACAGGCCGAAGCTCCTACGAGCAGTACTTC. This translates into CASTLLRTGRSSYEQYF.

This sequence joins TRBV29-1 and TRBJ2-5; D is unclear. This CDR3 is built from 14 residues. Germline CDR1 is SQVTM and CDR2 is ANQGSEA. V lost 3 bases to trimming and J lost 5 bases, with 16 bases between them. CDR3 region: CSVDGPVRGETQYF. CDR3 nucleotides: TGCAGCGTTGACGGCCCAGTCCGAGGCGAGACCCAGTACTTC. The full variable domain, rest sourced from reference TRBV29-1 and TRBJ2-5, is SAVISQKPSRDICQRGTSLTIQCQVDSQVTMMFWYRQQPGQSLTLIATANQGSEATYESGFVIDKFPISRPNLTFSTLTVSNMSPEDSSIYLCSVDGPVRGETQYFGPGTRLLVL.

In this sample, this clone turned up a few times. The V call is TRBV29-1, the J call TRBJ1-2; 7 nucleotides agree with TRBD1. Germline V CDR1 and CDR2: SQVTM, ANQGSEA. This CDR3 region has 13 residues. Unmatched junction bases numbered 7, after V lost 3 bases and J lost 6 bases. CDR3 loop: CSVDSGQADGYTF. The CDR3 DNA sequence: TGCAGCGTTGACTCAGGACAGGCGGATGGCTACACCTTC.

The chain employs TRBV5-1 and TRBJ1-5; 8 bases match TRBD1. This CDR3 spans 15 amino acids. In germline, CDR1 is SGHRS, CDR2 YFSETQ. The ends lost 1 base at V and 6 bases at J; junction bases unmatched: 6. CDR3 DNA sequence: TGCGCCAGCAGCTTGAGCCAGGGGGCAAGTCAGCCCCAGCATTTT. This translates into CASSLSQGASQPQHF.

This clone has just a few counts. CDR3 region: CASHRDSNQPQHF. CDR3 coding DNA: TGTGCCAGCCACAGGGATTCGAATCAGCCCCAGCATTTT. The chain joins TRBV2 to TRBJ1-5, with a tentative D call TRBD1 (6 bases). Trimming removed 8 bases at V and 4 bases at J, with 12 bases between. CDR3 size: 13 residues. Per the germline V gene, CDR1 is SNHLY and CDR2 is FYNNEI.

The chain uses TRBV19 and TRBJ2-7, with D possibly being TRBD1 (5 bases). Trimming shortened V by 2 bases and J by 2 bases, and 10 bases separated the two germline ends. The CDR3 has 14 amino acids. Germline V CDR1 and CDR2: LNHDA, SQIVND (reference sequence). CDR3 nucleotide sequence: TGTGCCAGTAGTATACTTGACAGTCCCTACGAGCAGTACTTC. Translated, it gives CASSILDSPYEQYF.